The present TCR beta chain was sequenced within a study of cytomegalovirus exposure and HLA in healthy donors. The PCR had 60 Vbeta and 13 Jbeta primers. TCRdb's copy holds only in-frame clones and misses some; the assay was immunoSEQ multiplex PCR. The sample table sets out roughly 100,000 clones. The V gene lost 2 bases and the J gene lost 0 bases, with 9 bases spanning the gap. The CDR3 runs 15 residues. The germline V gene encodes CDR1 SGHVS and CDR2 FNYEAQ. The V gene is TRBV7-6, the J gene TRBJ2-3; D gene ambiguous. This clonotype was obtained from a man aged 45 to 65 in good health and CMV-seropositive. The sample taken for sequencing was PBMCs. CDR3 protein: CASSLTTSSTDTQYF. The CDR3 nucleotides are TGTGCCAGCAGCTTAACAACCTCTAGCACAGATACGCAGTATTTT.